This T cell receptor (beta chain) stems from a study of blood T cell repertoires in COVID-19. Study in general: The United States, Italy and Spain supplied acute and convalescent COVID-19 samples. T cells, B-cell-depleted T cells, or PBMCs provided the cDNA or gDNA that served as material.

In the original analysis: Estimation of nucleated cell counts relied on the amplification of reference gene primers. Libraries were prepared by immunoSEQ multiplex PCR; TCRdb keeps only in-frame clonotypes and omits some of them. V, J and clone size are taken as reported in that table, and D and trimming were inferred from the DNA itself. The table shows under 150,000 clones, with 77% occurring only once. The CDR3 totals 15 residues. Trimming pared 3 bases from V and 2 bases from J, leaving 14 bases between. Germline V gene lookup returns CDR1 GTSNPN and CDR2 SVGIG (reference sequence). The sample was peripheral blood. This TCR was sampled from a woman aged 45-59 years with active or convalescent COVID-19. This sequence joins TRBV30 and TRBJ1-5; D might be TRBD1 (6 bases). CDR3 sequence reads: CAWSKQGAGNQPQHF. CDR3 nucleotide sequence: TGTGCCTGGAGCAAACAGGGTGCGGGCAATCAGCCCCAGCATTTT. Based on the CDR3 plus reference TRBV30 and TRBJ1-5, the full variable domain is SQTIHQWPATLVQPVGSPLSLECTVEGTSNPNLYWYRQAAGRGLQLLFYSVGIGQISSEVPQNLSASRPQDRQFILSSKKLLLSDSGFYLCAWSKQGAGNQPQHFGDGTRLSIL.